The clone carrying this TCR beta chain was counted between two and nine times. Its specificity is not known. The length of the CDR3 is 16 residues. The germline V gene encodes CDR1 SNHLY and CDR2 FYNNEI. Trimming pared 7 bases from V and 0 bases from J, leaving 13 bases between. TCRB transcripts that were expressed got sequenced, as all of the isolated RNA had been reverse transcribed. Measured with immunoSEQ multiplex PCR; TCRdb has only the in-frame clones, and not every one. The profile shows about 160,000 clones, less than 9.5% of them singletons. This sample was taken from a study of beta chain features in type 1 diabetes. In the study overall: All samples together contributed some 100,000,000 sorted cells for examination.

Notes on the study in general: Patients and controls would be equally affected if PCR favored shorter templates. Type 1 diabetes patients showed a moderate but significant shortening of TCRB CDR3s in all four CD4+ subsets. Diminished insertions and augmented deletions at VDJ junctions characterized type 1 diabetes patients.

Input material: central memory CD4+ T cells from blood. V usage is TRBV2 and J usage is TRBJ2-6, with D possibly matching TRBD2 (6 bases). This receptor was identified in a woman between 18 and 30 years old in good health. This chain's CDR3 is CASKREALSGANVLTF. The CDR3 nucleotides read TGTGCCAGCAAGAGGGAGGCCCTCTCTGGGGCCAACGTCCTGACTTTC.